The T cell receptor beta chain described here comes from a study of cytomegalovirus exposure and HLA in healthy donors. In the study overall: The approximately 120 validation repertoires used the same platform as the 666 first-cohort repertoires, a later analysis reported.

Trimming shortened V by 4 bases and J by 6 bases, and 16 bases separated the two germline ends. CDR1 and CDR2 from the germline V gene are MGHDK and SYGVNS. CDR3 length equals 14 residues. Clones were sequenced by immunoSEQ multiplex PCR, and TCRdb holds only the in-frame ones, with some missing. The sample holds about 82,000 clones; more than 85% are singletons and the top ten take 0.67%. This receptor was identified in a man between 18 and 35 years old in good health and CMV-seronegative. The material sequenced was PBMCs. The chain uses TRBV25-1 and TRBJ2-7; D may be TRBD2 (6 bases). The CDR3 sequence is CASSALTGEVEQYF. The DNA of the CDR3 is TGTGCCAGCAGTGCGCTCACTGGGGAGGTCGAGCAGTACTTC.